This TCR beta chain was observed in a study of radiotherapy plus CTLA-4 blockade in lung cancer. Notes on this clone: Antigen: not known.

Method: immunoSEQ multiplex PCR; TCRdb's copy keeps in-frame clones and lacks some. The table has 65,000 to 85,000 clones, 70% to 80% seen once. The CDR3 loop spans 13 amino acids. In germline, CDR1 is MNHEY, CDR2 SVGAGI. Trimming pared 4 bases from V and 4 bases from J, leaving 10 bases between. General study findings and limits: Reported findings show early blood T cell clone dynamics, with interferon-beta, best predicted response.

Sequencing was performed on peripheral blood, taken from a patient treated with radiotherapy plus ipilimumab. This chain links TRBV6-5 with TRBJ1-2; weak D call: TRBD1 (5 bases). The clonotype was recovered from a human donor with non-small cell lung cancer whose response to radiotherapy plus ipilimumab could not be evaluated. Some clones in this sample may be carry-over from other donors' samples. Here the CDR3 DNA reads TGTGCCAGCAGTTCAGTGGGGGGCTATGGCTACACCTTC. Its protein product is CASSSVGGYGYTF.